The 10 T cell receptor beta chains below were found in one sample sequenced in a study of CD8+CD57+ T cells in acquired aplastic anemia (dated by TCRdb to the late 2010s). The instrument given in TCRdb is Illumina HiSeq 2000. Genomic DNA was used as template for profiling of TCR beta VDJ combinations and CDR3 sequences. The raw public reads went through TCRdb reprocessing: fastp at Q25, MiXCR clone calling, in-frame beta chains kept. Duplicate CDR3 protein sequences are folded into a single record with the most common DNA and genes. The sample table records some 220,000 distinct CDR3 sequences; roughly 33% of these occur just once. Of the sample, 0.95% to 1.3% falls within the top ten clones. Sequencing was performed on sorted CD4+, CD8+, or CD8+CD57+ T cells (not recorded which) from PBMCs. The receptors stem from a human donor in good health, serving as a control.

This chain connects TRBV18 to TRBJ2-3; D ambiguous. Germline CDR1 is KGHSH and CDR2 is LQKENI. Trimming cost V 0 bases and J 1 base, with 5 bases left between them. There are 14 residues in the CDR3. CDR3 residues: CASSPPSRTDTQYF. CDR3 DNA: TGTGCCAGCTCACCACCTAGCCGCACAGATACGCAGTATTTT.

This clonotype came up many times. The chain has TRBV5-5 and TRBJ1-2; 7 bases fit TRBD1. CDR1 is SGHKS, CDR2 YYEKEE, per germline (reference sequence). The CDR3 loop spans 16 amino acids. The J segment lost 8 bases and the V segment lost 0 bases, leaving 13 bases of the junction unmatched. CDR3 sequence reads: CASSLVWVQGVRGYTF. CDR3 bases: TGTGCCAGCAGCTTGGTGTGGGTCCAGGGGGTAAGAGGCTACACCTTC.

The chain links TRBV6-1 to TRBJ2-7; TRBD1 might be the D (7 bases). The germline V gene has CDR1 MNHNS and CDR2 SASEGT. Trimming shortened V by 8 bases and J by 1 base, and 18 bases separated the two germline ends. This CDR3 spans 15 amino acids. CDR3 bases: TGTGCCAGCTCACCGGCGACAGGGACTTCCTACGAGCAGTACTTC. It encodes CASSPATGTSYEQYF.

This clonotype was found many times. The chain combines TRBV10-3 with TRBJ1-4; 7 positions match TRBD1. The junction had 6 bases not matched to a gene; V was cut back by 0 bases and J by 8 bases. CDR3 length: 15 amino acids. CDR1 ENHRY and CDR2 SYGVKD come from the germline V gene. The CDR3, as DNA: TGTGCCATCAGTGAGTCGACAGGGTTACGGGAAAAACTGTTTTTT. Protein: CAISESTGLREKLFF.

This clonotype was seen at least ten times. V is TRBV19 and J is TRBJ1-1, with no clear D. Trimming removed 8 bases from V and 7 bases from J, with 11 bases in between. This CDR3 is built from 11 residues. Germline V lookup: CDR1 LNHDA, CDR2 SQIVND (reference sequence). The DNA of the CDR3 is TGTGCCAGTCACAAGTGGGATGAAGCTTTCTTT. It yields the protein CASHKWDEAFF.

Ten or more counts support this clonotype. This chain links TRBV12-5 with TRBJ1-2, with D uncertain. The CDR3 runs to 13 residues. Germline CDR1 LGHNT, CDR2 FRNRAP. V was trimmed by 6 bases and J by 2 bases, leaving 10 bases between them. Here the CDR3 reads CASGAVGNYGYTF. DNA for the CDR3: TGTGCTAGTGGAGCAGTAGGGAACTATGGCTACACCTTC.

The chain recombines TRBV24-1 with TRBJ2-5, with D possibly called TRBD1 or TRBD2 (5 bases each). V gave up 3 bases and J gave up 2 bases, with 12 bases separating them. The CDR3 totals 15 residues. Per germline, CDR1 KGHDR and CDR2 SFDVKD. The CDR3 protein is CATSDGTWTQETQYF. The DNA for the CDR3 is TGTGCCACCAGTGATGGGACGTGGACTCAAGAGACCCAGTACTTC.

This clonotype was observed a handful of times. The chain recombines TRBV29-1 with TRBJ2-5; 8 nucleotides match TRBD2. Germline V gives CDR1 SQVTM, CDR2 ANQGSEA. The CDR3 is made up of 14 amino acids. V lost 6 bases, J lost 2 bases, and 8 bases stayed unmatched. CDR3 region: CSVAGASGQETQYF. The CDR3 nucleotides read TGCAGCGTGGCGGGGGCTAGCGGGCAAGAGACCCAGTACTTC.

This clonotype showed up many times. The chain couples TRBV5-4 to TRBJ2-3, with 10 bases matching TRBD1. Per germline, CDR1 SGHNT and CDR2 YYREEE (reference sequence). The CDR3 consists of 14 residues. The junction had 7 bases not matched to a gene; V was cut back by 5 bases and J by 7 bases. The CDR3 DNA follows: TGTGCCAGCAGTTGGACAGGGGGGGACCATACGCAGTATTTT. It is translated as CASSWTGGDHTQYF.

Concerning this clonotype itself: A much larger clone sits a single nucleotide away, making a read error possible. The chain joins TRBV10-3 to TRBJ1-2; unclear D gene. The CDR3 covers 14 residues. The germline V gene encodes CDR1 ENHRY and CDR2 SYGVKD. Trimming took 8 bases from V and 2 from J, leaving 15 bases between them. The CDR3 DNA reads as TGTGCCATCGGTCCAGGTCCGGAGAACTATGGCTACACCTTC. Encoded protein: CAIGPGPENYGYTF.